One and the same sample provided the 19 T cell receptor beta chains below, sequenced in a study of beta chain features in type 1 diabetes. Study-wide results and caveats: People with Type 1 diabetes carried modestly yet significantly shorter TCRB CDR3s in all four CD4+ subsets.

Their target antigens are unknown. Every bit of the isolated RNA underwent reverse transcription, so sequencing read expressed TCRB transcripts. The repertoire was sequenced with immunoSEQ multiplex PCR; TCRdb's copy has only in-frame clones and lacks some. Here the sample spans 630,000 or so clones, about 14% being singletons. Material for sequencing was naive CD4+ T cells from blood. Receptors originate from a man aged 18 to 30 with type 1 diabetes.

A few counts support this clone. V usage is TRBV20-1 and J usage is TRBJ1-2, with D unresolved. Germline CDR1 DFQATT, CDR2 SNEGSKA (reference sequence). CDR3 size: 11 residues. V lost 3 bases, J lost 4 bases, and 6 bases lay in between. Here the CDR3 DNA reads TGCAGTGCTAGTCCCCTCTATGGCTACACCTTC. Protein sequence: CSASPLYGYTF.

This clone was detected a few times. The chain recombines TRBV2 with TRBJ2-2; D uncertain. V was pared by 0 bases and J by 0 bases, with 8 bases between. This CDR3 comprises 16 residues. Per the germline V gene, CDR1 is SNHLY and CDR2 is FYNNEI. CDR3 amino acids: CASSEASPTNTGELFF. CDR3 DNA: TGTGCCAGCAGTGAAGCTAGCCCTACGAACACCGGGGAGCTGTTTTTT.

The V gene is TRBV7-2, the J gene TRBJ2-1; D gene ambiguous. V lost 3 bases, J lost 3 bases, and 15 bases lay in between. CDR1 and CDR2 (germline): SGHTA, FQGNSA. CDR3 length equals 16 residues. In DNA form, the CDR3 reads TGTGCCAGCAGCTTCTTAACCGGGTCTCTCTACAATGAGCAGTTCTTC. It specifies CASSFLTGSLYNEQFF.

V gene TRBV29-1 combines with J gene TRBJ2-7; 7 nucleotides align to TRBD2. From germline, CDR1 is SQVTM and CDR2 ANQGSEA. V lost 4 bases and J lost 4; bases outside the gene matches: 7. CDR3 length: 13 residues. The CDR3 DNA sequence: TGCAGCGTTGGGGCGGGAGTGGCTTACGAGCAGTACTTC. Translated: CSVGAGVAYEQYF.

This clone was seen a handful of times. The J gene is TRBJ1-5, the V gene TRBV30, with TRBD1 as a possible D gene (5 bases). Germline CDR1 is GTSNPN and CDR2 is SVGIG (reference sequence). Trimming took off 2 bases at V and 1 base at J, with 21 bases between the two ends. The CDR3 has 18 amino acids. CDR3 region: CAWSPRLGIGVSNQPQHF. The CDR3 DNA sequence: TGTGCCTGGAGTCCCCGGTTGGGTATAGGGGTGAGCAATCAGCCCCAGCATTTT.

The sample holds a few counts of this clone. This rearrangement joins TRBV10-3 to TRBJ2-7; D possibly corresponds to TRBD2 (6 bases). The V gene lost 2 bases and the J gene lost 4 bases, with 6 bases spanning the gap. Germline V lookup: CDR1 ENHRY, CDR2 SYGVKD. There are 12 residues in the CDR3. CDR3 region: CAISEGRYEQYF. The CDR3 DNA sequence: TGTGCCATCAGTGAGGGGAGGTACGAGCAGTACTTC.

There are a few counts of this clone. In DNA form, the CDR3 reads TGCGCCAGCAGCCTAGGGACGGAGGCGGATGAGCAGTTCTTC. The encoded protein is CASSLGTEADEQFF. The V and J genes are TRBV5-1 and TRBJ2-1, with D perhaps given as TRBD1 or TRBD2 (5 bases each). CDR3 length: 14 amino acids. V shed 4 bases and J shed 8 bases, with 16 bases lying between them. The germline V gene encodes CDR1 SGHRS and CDR2 YFSETQ.

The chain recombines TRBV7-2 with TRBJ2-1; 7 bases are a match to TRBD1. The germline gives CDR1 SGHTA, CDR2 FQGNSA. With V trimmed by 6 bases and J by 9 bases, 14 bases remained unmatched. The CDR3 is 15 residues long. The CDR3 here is CASSPAARGRGEQFF. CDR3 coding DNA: TGTGCCAGCAGTCCTGCGGCCAGGGGGAGAGGTGAGCAGTTCTTC.

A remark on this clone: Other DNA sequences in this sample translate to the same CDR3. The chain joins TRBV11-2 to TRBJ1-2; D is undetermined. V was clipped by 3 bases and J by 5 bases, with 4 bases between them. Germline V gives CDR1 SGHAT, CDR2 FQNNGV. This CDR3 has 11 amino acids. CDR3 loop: CASSLGYGYTF. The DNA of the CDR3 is TGTGCCAGCAGCTTGGGTTATGGCTACACCTTC.

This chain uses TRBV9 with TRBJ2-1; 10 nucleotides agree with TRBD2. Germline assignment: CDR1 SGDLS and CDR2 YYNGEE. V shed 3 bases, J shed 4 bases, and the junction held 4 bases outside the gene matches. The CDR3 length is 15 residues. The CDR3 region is CASSGGLARYNEQFF. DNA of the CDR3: TGTGCCAGCAGCGGGGGACTAGCGCGGTACAATGAGCAGTTCTTC.

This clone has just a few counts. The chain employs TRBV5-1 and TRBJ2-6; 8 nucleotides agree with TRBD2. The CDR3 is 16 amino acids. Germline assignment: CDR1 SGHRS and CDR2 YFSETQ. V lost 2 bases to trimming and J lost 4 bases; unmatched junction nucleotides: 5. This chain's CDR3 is CASSFTGTRGANVLTF. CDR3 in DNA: TGCGCCAGCAGCTTTACAGGGACTAGAGGGGCCAACGTCCTGACTTTC.

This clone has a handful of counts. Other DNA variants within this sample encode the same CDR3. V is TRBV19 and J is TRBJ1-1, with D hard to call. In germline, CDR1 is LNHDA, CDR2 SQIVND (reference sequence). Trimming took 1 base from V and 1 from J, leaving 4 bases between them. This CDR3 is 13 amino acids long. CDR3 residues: CASSIGQNTEAFF. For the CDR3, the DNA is TGTGCCAGTAGTATAGGACAGAACACTGAAGCTTTCTTT.

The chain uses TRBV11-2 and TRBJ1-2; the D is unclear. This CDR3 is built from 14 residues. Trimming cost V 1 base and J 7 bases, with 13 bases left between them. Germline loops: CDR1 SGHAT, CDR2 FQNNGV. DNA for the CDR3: TGTGCCAGCAGCTTAGGTGGGAGTCCAGGTGGCTACACCTTC. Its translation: CASSLGGSPGGYTF.

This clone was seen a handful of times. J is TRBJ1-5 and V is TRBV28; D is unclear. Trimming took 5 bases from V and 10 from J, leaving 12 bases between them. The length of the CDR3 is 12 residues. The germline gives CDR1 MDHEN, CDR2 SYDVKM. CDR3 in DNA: TGTGCCAGCAGTATCGCGGGTGGTCCCCAGCATTTT. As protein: CASSIAGGPQHF.

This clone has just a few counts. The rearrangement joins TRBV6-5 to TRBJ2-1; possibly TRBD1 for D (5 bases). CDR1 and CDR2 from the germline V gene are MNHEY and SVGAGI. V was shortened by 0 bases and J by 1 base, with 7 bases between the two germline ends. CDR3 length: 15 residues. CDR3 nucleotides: TGTGCCAGCAGTTACTCAGGGGAATCCTACAATGAGCAGTTCTTC. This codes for CASSYSGESYNEQFF.

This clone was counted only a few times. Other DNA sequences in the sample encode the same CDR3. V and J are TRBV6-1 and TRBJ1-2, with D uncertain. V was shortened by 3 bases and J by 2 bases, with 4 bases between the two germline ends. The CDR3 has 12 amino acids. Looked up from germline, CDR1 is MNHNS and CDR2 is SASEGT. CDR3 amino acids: CASSEANYGYTF. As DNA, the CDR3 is TGTGCCAGCAGTGAGGCCAACTATGGCTACACCTTC.

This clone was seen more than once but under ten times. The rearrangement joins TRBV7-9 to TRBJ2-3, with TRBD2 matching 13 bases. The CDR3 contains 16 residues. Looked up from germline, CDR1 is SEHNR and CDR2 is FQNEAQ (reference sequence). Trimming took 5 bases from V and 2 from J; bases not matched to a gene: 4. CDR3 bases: TGTGCCAGCAGCACGGGACTAGCGGGGAACACAGATACGCAGTATTTT. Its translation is CASSTGLAGNTDTQYF.

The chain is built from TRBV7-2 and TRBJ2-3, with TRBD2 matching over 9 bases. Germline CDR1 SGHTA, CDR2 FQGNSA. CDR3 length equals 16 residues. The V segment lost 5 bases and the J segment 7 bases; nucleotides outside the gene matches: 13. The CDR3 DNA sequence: TGTGCCAGCAGCGCCCTGGATAGCGGGAGTTCGCATACGCAGTATTTT. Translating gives CASSALDSGSSHTQYF.

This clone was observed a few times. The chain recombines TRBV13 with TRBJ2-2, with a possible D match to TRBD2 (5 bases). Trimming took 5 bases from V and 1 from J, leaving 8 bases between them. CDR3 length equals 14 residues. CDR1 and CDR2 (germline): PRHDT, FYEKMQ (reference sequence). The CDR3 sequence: CASSPTRNTGELFF. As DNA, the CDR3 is TGTGCCAGCAGCCCAACTAGGAACACCGGGGAGCTGTTTTTT.